Below, 8 T cell receptor beta chains from the same sample are listed, as sequenced in a study of T-cell reconstitution after alpha-beta-depleted transplantation in children. Preparing the TCRbeta library involved the use of unique molecular identifiers. TCRdb independently ran MiXCR on the PCR reads; one entry per CDR3 protein. The table records around 380,000 distinct CDR3 sequences, roughly 10% of them present only once. Source: PBMCs from the stem cell graft donor, taken from the stem cell graft. These receptor sequences come from a human donor who donated a stem cell graft to a child with acute myeloid leukemia.

This clonotype occurred a few times. The chain combines TRBV18 with TRBJ2-7; the D is unclear. Germline V gene lookup returns CDR1 KGHSH and CDR2 LQKENI. V lost 2 bases and J lost 3, with 5 bases in between. The CDR3 runs 12 residues. The CDR3 sequence: CASSPGNYEQYV. The CDR3 region has the DNA TGTGCCAGCTCACCAGGTAACTACGAGCAGTACGTC.

This clonotype was recorded a few times. Here the CDR3 reads CASSRSPRMGEETQYF. The CDR3, as DNA: TGTGCCAGCAGCCGCTCCCCTAGGATGGGGGAGGAGACCCAGTACTTC. The chain combines TRBV7-2 with TRBJ2-5, with D perhaps being TRBD1 or TRBD2 (5 bases each). In germline, CDR1 is SGHTA, CDR2 FQGNSA. The V and J ends lost 5 bases and 5 bases respectively, with 21 bases between them. The CDR3 loop spans 16 amino acids.

The table lists this clonotype with a count of one. A much larger clone is a single base away; this may be a read error. The chain employs TRBV10-3 and TRBJ2-1, with D perhaps TRBD1 (6 bases). This CDR3 has 16 amino acids. Germline V lookup: CDR1 ENHRY, CDR2 SYGVKD. V dropped 6 bases and J dropped 5 bases, with 20 bases sitting between them. For the CDR3, the DNA is TGTGCCATCAGCGAGGACAGCGAGGGACCTAACAATGAGCAGTTCTTC. It translates to CAISEDSEGPNNEQFF.

The chain has TRBV27 and TRBJ1-1; D might be TRBD1 (6 bases). The V and J ends lost 3 bases and 4 bases respectively, with 15 bases between them. Germline-derived CDR1 and CDR2 are MNHEY and SMNVEV (reference sequence). This CDR3 region has 15 residues. The CDR3 here is CASSLLGGSATEAFF. CDR3 nucleotides: TGTGCCAGCAGTTTGTTAGGGGGTTCGGCCACTGAAGCTTTCTTT.

This chain uses TRBV5-1 with TRBJ2-2, with TRBD2 matching 13 bases. The CDR3 contains 17 residues. Germline-derived CDR1 and CDR2 are SGHRS and YFSETQ. Germline trimming cut 3 bases from V and 4 bases from J; bases unmatched to any gene: 6. CDR3 sequence (DNA): TGCGCCAGCAGCTCGACTAGCGGGGGGCCCTTCACCGGGGAGCTGTTTTTT. This gives the protein CASSSTSGGPFTGELFF.

V usage is TRBV27 and J usage is TRBJ1-6, with a possible D match to TRBD1 (6 bases). V was trimmed by 3 bases and J by 8 bases, leaving 11 bases between them. The CDR3 loop spans 14 amino acids. Germline V gene data show CDR1 as MNHEY and CDR2 as SMNVEV (reference sequence). The CDR3 sequence: CASSLDSADSPLHF. The DNA for the CDR3 is TGTGCCAGCAGTTTGGACAGCGCTGATTCACCCCTCCACTTT.

This clonotype came up a few times. The DNA for the CDR3 is TGTGCCAGCAGCAATGGGACTGGGAGCCCCACTGTTGGCGAGCAGTACGTC. This gives the protein CASSNGTGSPTVGEQYV. This rearrangement joins TRBV21-1 to TRBJ2-7; TRBD1 was called by the table and not checked on the DNA. TRBV21-1 counts as a pseudogene. The CDR3 extends over 17 amino acids.

This clonotype was recorded many times. This chain connects TRBV4-3 to TRBJ2-2; 9 nucleotides match TRBD1. The CDR3 sequence is 16 residues long. V lost 1 base to trimming and J lost 4 bases; unmatched junction nucleotides: 4. CDR1 is LGHNA, CDR2 YSLEER, per germline. The CDR3 loop is CASSQAQGASTGELFF. CDR3 in DNA: TGCGCCAGCAGCCAAGCACAGGGGGCGAGCACCGGGGAGCTGTTTTTT.